The 21 T cell receptor beta chains reported below all come from one sample, sequenced in a study of T cells in localized non-small cell lung cancer. Clones were read by immunoSEQ multiplex PCR, and TCRdb kept only the in-frame ones, dropping some. This sample has 64,000 or so clones, with almost 90% found just once. Material: peripheral blood, obtained before any cancer treatment. Receptors originate from a woman aged 35 to 70 with stage I lung adenocarcinoma.

The V and J genes are TRBV7-2 and TRBJ2-1; 11 positions match TRBD2. This CDR3 is built from 16 residues. V trimming: 3 bases; J trimming: 6 bases; junction bases outside the gene matches: 7. Germline CDR1 SGHTA, CDR2 FQGNSA. The CDR3 DNA reads as TGTGCCAGCAGCTTCGTAGCGGGAGGGCCCCGCAATGAGCAGTTCTTC. Amino acid sequence: CASSFVAGGPRNEQFF.

The chain is built from TRBV9 and TRBJ1-1, with D possibly being TRBD1 (5 bases). The V gene's germline CDR1 is SGDLS and CDR2 YYNGEE. The CDR3 is made up of 13 amino acids. V lost 7 bases and J 11 bases, leaving 21 bases between the germline ends. The CDR3 loop reads CASAPGTHHDAFF. CDR3 in DNA: TGTGCCAGCGCCCCGGGGACCCATCACGATGCTTTCTTT.

The chain has TRBV2 and TRBJ2-1, with unresolved D. The CDR3 is 16 residues long. V shed 6 bases and J shed 6 bases, with 21 bases lying between them. Germline V gene data show CDR1 as SNHLY and CDR2 as FYNNEI. The CDR3 loop is CASSRSSRAVGNEQFF. Here the CDR3 DNA reads TGTGCCAGCAGCCGCAGCTCCCGGGCGGTTGGCAATGAGCAGTTCTTC.

This chain uses TRBV6-6 with TRBJ1-1; TRBD1 agrees at 9 bases. Trimming cost V 6 bases and J 2 bases; bases outside gene matches: 10. Germline V CDR1 and CDR2: MNHNY, SVGAGI (reference sequence). The CDR3 contains 16 residues. The CDR3 coding sequence is TGTGCCAGCAGACCTTACCGGGACAGGGTTAACACTGAAGCTTTCTTT. It is translated as CASRPYRDRVNTEAFF.

This chain links TRBV19 with TRBJ2-5, with TRBD1 as a possible D gene (6 bases). V gave up 6 bases and J gave up 3 bases, with 14 bases separating them. CDR3 size: 14 residues. Germline CDR1 LNHDA, CDR2 SQIVND (reference sequence). CDR3 coding DNA: TGTGCCAGTAGCCAGGGGAACATGAAAGAGACCCAGTACTTC. This sequence encodes CASSQGNMKETQYF.

The chain uses TRBV6-1 and TRBJ2-2; 7 bases fit TRBD1. With V trimmed by 4 bases and J by 5 bases, 1 base remained unmatched. Germline CDR1 MNHNS, CDR2 SASEGT. This CDR3 spans 13 amino acids. CDR3 sequence: CASSAQGTGELFF. In DNA form, the CDR3 reads TGTGCCAGCAGTGCACAGGGGACCGGGGAGCTGTTTTTT.

V and J are TRBV6-6 and TRBJ1-2; weak D call: TRBD1 (6 bases). Looked up from germline, CDR1 is MNHNY and CDR2 is SVGAGI (reference sequence). This CDR3 has 14 amino acids. Trimming cost V 2 bases and J 3 bases, with 10 bases left between them. CDR3 amino acids: CASSYNRDHYGYTF. The CDR3 DNA reads TGTGCCAGCAGTTACAACAGGGATCACTATGGCTACACCTTC.

The rearrangement links TRBV10-3 to TRBJ2-7, with D perhaps TRBD1 (6 bases). The CDR3 has 13 residues. Germline V gene sequence: CDR1 ENHRY, CDR2 SYGVKD. Deletions cut 1 base from V and 7 bases from J, with 11 bases between. The CDR3 region is CAISEYVGAEQYF. The CDR3 DNA is TGTGCCATCAGTGAGTATGTGGGGGCGGAGCAGTACTTC.

The CDR3 reads CASSSGGQDDAEQYF. CDR3 DNA: TGTGCCAGCAGTTCGGGGGGCCAAGATGATGCCGAGCAGTACTTC. The chain joins TRBV28 to TRBJ2-7, with a tentative D call TRBD2 (7 bases). The CDR3 sequence is 15 residues long. V was pared by 4 bases and J by 6 bases, with 19 bases between. Germline loops: CDR1 MDHEN, CDR2 SYDVKM.

The V gene is TRBV19, the J gene TRBJ1-5, with a weak D call TRBD1 (6 bases). The CDR3 is made up of 16 amino acids. From germline, CDR1 is LNHDA and CDR2 SQIVND (reference sequence). The ends were cut back, 5 bases at V and 4 bases at J, with 18 bases in the middle. Here the CDR3 reads CASSAEDIGGNQPQHF. The CDR3 nucleotides read TGTGCCAGTAGTGCGGAGGACATAGGGGGAAATCAGCCCCAGCATTTT.

This chain links TRBV13 with TRBJ2-6; D is unresolved. CDR1 PRHDT and CDR2 FYEKMQ come from the germline V gene (reference sequence). V was trimmed by 4 bases and J by 0 bases, leaving 7 bases between them. The CDR3 is 15 amino acids. The CDR3: CASSSPYSGANVLTF. CDR3 sequence (DNA): TGTGCCAGCAGCTCCCCATACTCTGGGGCCAACGTCCTGACTTTC.

This clone showed up just a few times. The rearrangement uses TRBV6-6 and TRBJ1-1, with unresolved D. CDR1 is MNHNY and CDR2 is SVGAGI in the germline V gene (reference sequence). With 7 bases removed from V and 0 bases from J, the gap between germline ends came to 12 bases. The CDR3 extends over 14 amino acids. For the CDR3, the DNA is TGTGCCAGCACCTCAGACCCAATGAACACTGAAGCTTTCTTT. Its translation is CASTSDPMNTEAFF.

This sequence joins TRBV9 and TRBJ2-2; 9 bases match TRBD1. The germline V gene has CDR1 SGDLS and CDR2 YYNGEE. This CDR3 region has 14 residues. After removal of 4 bases from V and 7 bases from J, the junction contained 5 bases not matched to a gene. Here the CDR3 DNA reads TGTGCCAGCAGCCCCTACAGGGGGCACGGGGAGCTGTTTTTT. It specifies CASSPYRGHGELFF. The variable domain in full, completed from reference TRBV9 and TRBJ2-2, reads DSGVTQTPKHLITATGQRVTLRCSPRSGDLSVYWYQQSLDQGLQFLIQYYNGEERAKGNILERFSAQQFPDLHSELNLSSLELGDSALYFCASSPYRGHGELFFGEGSRLTVL.

V is TRBV11-2 and J is TRBJ2-3; no clear D gene. The CDR3 extends over 16 amino acids. V dropped 2 bases and J dropped 4 bases, with 16 bases sitting between them. CDR1 is SGHAT, CDR2 FQNNGV, per germline. The CDR3, as DNA: TGTGCCAGCAGCTTATTGGGCGTAGCTGGCGCAGATACGCAGTATTTT. The encoded protein is CASSLLGVAGADTQYF.

The chain links TRBV6-6 to TRBJ1-2; no firm D call. Germline V gene data show CDR1 as MNHNY and CDR2 as SVGAGI (reference sequence). The CDR3 consists of 13 residues. V lost 0 bases and J 8 bases, leaving 10 bases between the germline ends. In DNA form, the CDR3 reads TGTGCCAGCAGTTACTCGAGTATCGGCGGCTACACCTTC. This gives the protein CASSYSSIGGYTF.

The chain employs TRBV7-2 and TRBJ2-4; unclear D gene. The CDR3 has 16 amino acids. Per the germline V gene, CDR1 is SGHTA and CDR2 is FQGNSA. Trimming took 1 base from V and 3 from J, leaving 13 bases between them. The CDR3 DNA sequence: TGTGCCAGCAGCTTAGTACATACCTCCTTCAAAAACATTCAGTACTTC. It translates to CASSLVHTSFKNIQYF.

The J gene is TRBJ1-2, the V gene TRBV28; possible D gene TRBD1, 6 bases. The CDR3 contains 15 residues. The V gene lost 5 bases and the J gene lost 4 bases, with 17 bases spanning the gap. Germline V gives CDR1 MDHEN, CDR2 SYDVKM. The CDR3, as DNA: TGTGCCAGCAGTCTCCGGAAGGGACAACTCTATGGCTACACCTTC. It yields the protein CASSLRKGQLYGYTF.

V and J are TRBV7-9 and TRBJ1-2; D possibly corresponds to TRBD1 (5 bases). The CDR3 is 13 residues long. With 1 base removed from V and 6 bases from J, the gap between germline ends came to 9 bases. CDR1 and CDR2 (germline): SEHNR, FQNEAQ (reference sequence). CDR3 amino acids: CASSLGQGHGYTF. The CDR3 DNA reads as TGTGCCAGCAGCTTAGGCCAGGGCCATGGCTACACCTTC.

This chain connects TRBV2 to TRBJ2-1; 7 bases line up with TRBD1. The CDR3 spans 14 residues. J lost 8 bases, V lost 5 bases, and 9 bases had no gene match. Germline V gene data show CDR1 as SNHLY and CDR2 as FYNNEI. In nucleotides, the CDR3 is TGTGCCAGCAGTCAAGAGACAGGGACCGATGAGCAGTTCTTC. Residues: CASSQETGTDEQFF.

The rearrangement joins TRBV4-2 to TRBJ1-2; 10 nucleotides line up with TRBD1. This CDR3 comprises 17 residues. The germline V gene encodes CDR1 LGHNA and CDR2 YNFKEQ. The V gene end was trimmed by 5 bases and the J gene end by 3 bases; junction bases not matched to a gene: 12. CDR3 coding DNA: TGTGCCAGCAGCTACCGGGACAGGGGAGGTGGGGACTATGGCTACACCTTC. Its translation is CASSYRDRGGGDYGYTF.

The V gene is TRBV14, the J gene TRBJ2-1, with D maybe TRBD1 (6 bases). Germline loops: CDR1 SGHDN, CDR2 FVKESK. The CDR3 consists of 14 residues. V lost 4 bases and J lost 6, with 13 bases in between. The CDR3: CASSLGQIGNEQFF. The CDR3 DNA is TGTGCCAGCAGCCTCGGACAGATTGGCAATGAGCAGTTCTTC.